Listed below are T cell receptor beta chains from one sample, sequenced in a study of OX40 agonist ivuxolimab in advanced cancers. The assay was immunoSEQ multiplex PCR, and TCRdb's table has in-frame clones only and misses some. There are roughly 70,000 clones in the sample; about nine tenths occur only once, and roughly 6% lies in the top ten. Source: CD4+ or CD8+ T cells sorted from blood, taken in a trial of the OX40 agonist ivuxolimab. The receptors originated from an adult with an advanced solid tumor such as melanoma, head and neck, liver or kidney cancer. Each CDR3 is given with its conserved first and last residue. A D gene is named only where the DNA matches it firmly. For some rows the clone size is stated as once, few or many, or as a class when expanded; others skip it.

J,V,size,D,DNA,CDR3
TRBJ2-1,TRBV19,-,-,TGTGCCAGTAGTATAGCGGGGAGTAACTACAATGAGCAGTTCTTC,CASSIAGSNYNEQFF
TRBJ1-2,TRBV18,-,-,TGTGCCAGCTCACCGGGTACAAACTATGGCTACACCTTC,CASSPGTNYGYTF
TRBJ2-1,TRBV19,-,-,TGTGCCAGTGGGGACAATGAGCAGTTCTTC,CASGDNEQFF
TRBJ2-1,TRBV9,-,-,TGTGCCAGCAGCGTAGCTAAAATCTCCAATGAGCAGTTCTTC,CASSVAKISNEQFF
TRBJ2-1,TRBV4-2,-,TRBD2,TGTGCCAGCAGCCAAGAGAGCGGGACTAGCGGGGTAAATGAGCAGTTCTTC,CASSQESGTSGVNEQFF
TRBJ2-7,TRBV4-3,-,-,TGCGCCAGCAGCCCCGAAGGCGAATTCAGCTCCTACGAGCAGTACTTC,CASSPEGEFSSYEQYF
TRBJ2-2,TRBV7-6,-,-,TGTGCCAGCAGCTTAGGCGGGGGCCGATACACCGGGGAGCTGTTTTTT,CASSLGGGRYTGELFF
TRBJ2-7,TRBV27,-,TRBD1,TGTGCCAGCAGTTTAGTCAGGACAGGGCCCTACGAGCAGTACTTC,CASSLVRTGPYEQYF
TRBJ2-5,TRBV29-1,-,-,TGCAGCGTTGATGACGGGACCCAGTACTTC,CSVDDGTQYF
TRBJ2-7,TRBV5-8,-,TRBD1,TGTGCCAGCAGCGCCACAGGGGGCGTCTACGAGCAGTACTTC,CASSATGGVYEQYF
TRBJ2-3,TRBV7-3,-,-,TGTGCCAGCAGCCAAATGGGGGCCACAGATACGCAGTATTTT,CASSQMGATDTQYF
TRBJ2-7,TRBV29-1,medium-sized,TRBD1,TGCAGCGTAGCCGGACAGGGCCTAACCTACGAGCAGTACTTC,CSVAGQGLTYEQYF
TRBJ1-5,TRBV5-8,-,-,TGTGCCAGCAGCTTGGGCGTCAGCCTAAATCAGCCCCAGCATTTT,CASSLGVSLNQPQHF
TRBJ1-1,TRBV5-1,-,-,TGCGCCAGCAGCTTGGGCCCGGGGGCCACTGAAGCTTTCTTT,CASSLGPGATEAFF
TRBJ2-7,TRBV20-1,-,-,TGCAGTGCTAGATGGGAGTACGAGCAGTACTTC,CSARWEYEQYF
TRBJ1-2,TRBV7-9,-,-,TGTGCCAGCAGCTTAGTACAGGATAACTATGGCTACACCTTC,CASSLVQDNYGYTF
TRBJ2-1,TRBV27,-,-,TGTGCCAGCAGTTACCTACAGCTAGAGCGGAATATCTCCTACAATGAGCAGTTCTTC,CASSYLQLERNISYNEQFF
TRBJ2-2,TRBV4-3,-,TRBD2,TGCGCCAGCAGCCAAGCACCCCCGGGACTAGCGACGACCGGGGAGCTGTTTTTT,CASSQAPPGLATTGELFF
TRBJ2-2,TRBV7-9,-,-,TGTGCCAGCAGCTTAGGTGGAGGGTACACCGGGGAGCTGTTTTTT,CASSLGGGYTGELFF
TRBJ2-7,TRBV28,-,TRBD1,TGTGCCAGCAGCTCCGGGACAGGGTGGTCACGGCAGTACTTC,CASSSGTGWSRQYF
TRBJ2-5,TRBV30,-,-,TGTGCCTGGCGCCGCGGGGAGACCCAGTACTTC,CAWRRGETQYF
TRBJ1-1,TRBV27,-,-,TGTGCCAGCAGTTTACGGGGGAACACTGAAGCTTTCTTT,CASSLRGNTEAFF
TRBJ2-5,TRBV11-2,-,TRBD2,TGTGCCAGCAGCTTAGTTTTTAGCGGGGGGCCCGAAGAGACCCAGTACTTC,CASSLVFSGGPEETQYF
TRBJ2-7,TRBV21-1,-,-,TGTGCCAGCAGCGACGGCCTTTTCAGCCCGCACTACGAGCAGTACTTC,CASSDGLFSPHYEQYF
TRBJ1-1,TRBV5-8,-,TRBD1,TGTGCCAGCAGCTTGGTCAGGGGGATCACTGAAGCTTTCTTT,CASSLVRGITEAFF
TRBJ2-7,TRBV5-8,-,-,TGTGCCAGCAGCGGGCCCGGGACCGTAAGCTCCTACGAGCAGTACTTC,CASSGPGTVSSYEQYF
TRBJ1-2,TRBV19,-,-,TGTGCCAGTAGTCCCTGGGACGGAAATAACTATGGCTACACCTTC,CASSPWDGNNYGYTF
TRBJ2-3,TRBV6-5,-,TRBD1,TGTGCCAGCAGTTCCCCCACAGGGGAAAGCACAGATACGCAGTATTTT,CASSSPTGESTDTQYF
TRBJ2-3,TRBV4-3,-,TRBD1,TGCGCCAGCAGCCAATCCTATCGACAGGGTACAGATACGCAGTATTTT,CASSQSYRQGTDTQYF
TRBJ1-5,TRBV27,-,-,TGTGCCAGCAGTTTCAGTAGCAATCAGCCCCAGCATTTT,CASSFSSNQPQHF
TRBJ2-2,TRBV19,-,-,TGTGCCAGTAGTACATACAGGGTTAGCGGGGAGCTGTTTTTT,CASSTYRVSGELFF
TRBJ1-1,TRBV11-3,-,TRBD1,TGTGCCAGCAGCCCTGACAGGGGGGAAAACACTGAAGCTTTCTTT,CASSPDRGENTEAFF
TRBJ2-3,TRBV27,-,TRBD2,TGTGCCAGCAGTTCCGAAGCGGGGACTAGCACAGATACGCAGTATTTT,CASSSEAGTSTDTQYF
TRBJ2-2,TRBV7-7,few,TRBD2,TGTGCTAGTGCTAGCGGACTCACCGGGGAGCTGTTTTTT,CASASGLTGELFF
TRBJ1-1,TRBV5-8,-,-,TGTGCCAGCAGCCCCTATCCCGGGACGGTTAACACTGAAGCTTTCTTT,CASSPYPGTVNTEAFF
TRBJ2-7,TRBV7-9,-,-,TGTGCCAGCAGCTTAGCTAGAAAAGGGGCCGTATCCTACGAGCAGTACTTC,CASSLARKGAVSYEQYF
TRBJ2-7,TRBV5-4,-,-,TGCGCCAGCAGCCCGGAGGGCTCCTACGAGCAGTACTTC,CASSPEGSYEQYF
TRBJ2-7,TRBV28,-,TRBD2,TGTGCCAGCAGTCCCCAAACGACTAGCGGGAGTGCCGAGCAGTACTTC,CASSPQTTSGSAEQYF
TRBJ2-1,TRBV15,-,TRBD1,TGTGCCACCAGCAGAGTGGGCAGGGGGCATGAGCAGTTCTTC,CATSRVGRGHEQFF
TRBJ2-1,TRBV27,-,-,TGTGCCAGCAGTTTGAACAGCTACTACAATGAGCAGTTCTTC,CASSLNSYYNEQFF
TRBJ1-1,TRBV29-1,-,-,TGCAGCGTTGAAGGCTACACTGAAGCTTTCTTT,CSVEGYTEAFF
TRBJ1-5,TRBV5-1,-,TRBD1,TGCGCCAGCAGGTCCGGGACAGAAACCAATCAGCCCCAGCATTTT,CASRSGTETNQPQHF
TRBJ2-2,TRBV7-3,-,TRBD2,TGTGCCAGCAGCTCCTGGACTAGCGGGGGCTCGGAAAGGAGTGGGGAGCTGTTTTTT,CASSSWTSGGSERSGELFF
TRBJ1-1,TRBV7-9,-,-,TGTGCCAGCGAAAACACCGACGGGAACACTGAAGCTTTCTTT,CASENTDGNTEAFF
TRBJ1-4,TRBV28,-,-,TGTGCCAGCAGCCTCCAAACCGAGCCCAATGAAAAACTGTTTTTT,CASSLQTEPNEKLFF
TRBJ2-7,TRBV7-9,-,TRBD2,TGTGCCAGCAGCTCCCTAACTAGCGGGGGGGCGTACGAGCAGTACTTC,CASSSLTSGGAYEQYF
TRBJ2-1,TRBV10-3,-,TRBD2,TGTGCCATCAGTGAGTCGGCTAGCGGGCTACCCAATGAGCAGTTCTTC,CAISESASGLPNEQFF
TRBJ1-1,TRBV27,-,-,TGTGCCAGCAGCCGTACGGACAGCCTGAACACTGAAGCTTTCTTT,CASSRTDSLNTEAFF
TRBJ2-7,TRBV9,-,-,TGTGCCAGCAGCGTAGGGGACGGTGCCTACGAGCAGTACTTC,CASSVGDGAYEQYF
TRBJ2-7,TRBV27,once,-,TGTGCCAGCAGTTTATCGTCCGCAGACTCATACGAGCAGTACTTC,CASSLSSADSYEQYF
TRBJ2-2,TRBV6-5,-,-,TGTGCCAGCAGTTACTCTAGCGGAGCCGGGGAGCTGTTTTTT,CASSYSSGAGELFF
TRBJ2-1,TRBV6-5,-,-,TGTGCCAGCAGTTACCCGGGGACCTATTACAATGAGCAGTTCTTC,CASSYPGTYYNEQFF
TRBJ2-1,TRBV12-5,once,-,TGTGCTAGTTCCGAACGGGACCAAGCCTACAATGAGCAGTTCTTC,CASSERDQAYNEQFF
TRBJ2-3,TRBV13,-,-,TGTGCCAGCAGCTCCGGTGTACCCACAGATACGCAGTATTTT,CASSSGVPTDTQYF
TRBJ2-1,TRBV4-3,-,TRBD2,TGCGCCAGCAGCTCCTCGGGACTAGCGGGTTACAATGAGCAGTTCTTC,CASSSSGLAGYNEQFF
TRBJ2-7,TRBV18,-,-,TGTGCCAGCTCCGACCCTTACAAGTTCTACGAGCAGTACTTC,CASSDPYKFYEQYF